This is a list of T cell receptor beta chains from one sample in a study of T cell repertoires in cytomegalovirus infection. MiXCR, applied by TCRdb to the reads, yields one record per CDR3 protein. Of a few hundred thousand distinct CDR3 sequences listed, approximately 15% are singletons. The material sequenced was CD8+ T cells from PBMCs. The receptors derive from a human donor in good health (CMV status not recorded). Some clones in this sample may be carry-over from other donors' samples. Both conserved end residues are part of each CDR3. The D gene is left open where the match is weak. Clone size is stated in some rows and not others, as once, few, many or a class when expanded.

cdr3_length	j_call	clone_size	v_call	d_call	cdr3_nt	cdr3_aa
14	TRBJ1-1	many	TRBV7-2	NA	TGTGCCAGCAGCCCCGGACAGTTGAACACTGAAGCTTTCTTT	CASSPGQLNTEAFF
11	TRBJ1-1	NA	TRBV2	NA	TGTGCCAGCCCCCCGCAGACTGAAGCTTTCTTT	CASPPQTEAFF
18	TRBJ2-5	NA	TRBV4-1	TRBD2	TGCGCCAGCAGCCAAGCGGCTAGCGGGGGGGCCGTGGGAGAGACCCAGTACTTC	CASSQAASGGAVGETQYF
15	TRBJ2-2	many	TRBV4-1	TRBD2	TGCGCCAGCAGCCACCCCGGGACTAGCGGGGACTCTCTGTTTTTT	CASSHPGTSGDSLFF
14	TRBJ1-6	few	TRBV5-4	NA	TGTGCCAGCAGCCCCCGGGGCTATAATTCACCCCTCCACTTT	CASSPRGYNSPLHF
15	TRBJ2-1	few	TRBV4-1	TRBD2	TGCGCCAGCAGCCAAGAGGGCCTCGGGGGGAATGAGCAGTTCTTC	CASSQEGLGGNEQFF
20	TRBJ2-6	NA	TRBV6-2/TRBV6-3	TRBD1	TGTGCCAGCAGTTACGTAGCCCGGACAGGGCCCCCCTCTGGGGCCAACGTCCTGACTTTC	CASSYVARTGPPSGANVLTF
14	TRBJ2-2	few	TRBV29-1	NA	TGCAGCGCTCAGGGGGGGCGCAACACCGGGGAGCTGTTTTTT	CSAQGGRNTGELFF
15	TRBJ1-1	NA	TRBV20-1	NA	TGCAGTGCTAGAGATACCGAGACAGGGAACACTGAAGCTTTCTTT	CSARDTETGNTEAFF
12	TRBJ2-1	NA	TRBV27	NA	TGTGCCAGCAGTCCAGACTTCAATGAGCAGTTCTTC	CASSPDFNEQFF
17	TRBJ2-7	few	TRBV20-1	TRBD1	TGCAGTGCTCGCCCAAGGACAGGGTTATCTCCTGACTACGAGCAGTACTTC	CSARPRTGLSPDYEQYF
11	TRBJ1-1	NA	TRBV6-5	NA	TGTGCCAGCATCACGGGGTCTGAAGCTTTCTTT	CASITGSEAFF
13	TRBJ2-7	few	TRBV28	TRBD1	TGTGCCAGCTCCGACAGGGGCTCCTACGAGCAGTACTTC	CASSDRGSYEQYF
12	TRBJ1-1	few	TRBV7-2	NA	TGTGCCAGCAGCCCCTATAGGACTGAAGCTTTCTTT	CASSPYRTEAFF
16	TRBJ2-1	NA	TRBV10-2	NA	TGCGCCAGCAGTGAACCCCCCAGGGAAAACTACAATGAGCAGTTCTTC	CASSEPPRENYNEQFF
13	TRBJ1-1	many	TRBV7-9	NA	TGTGCCAGCAGCTCCGACCTCTGGGGTGAAGCTTTCTTT	CASSSDLWGEAFF
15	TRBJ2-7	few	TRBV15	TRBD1	TGTGCCACCAGCAACCGGGACAGGGAAACCTACGAGCAGTACTTC	CATSNRDRETYEQYF
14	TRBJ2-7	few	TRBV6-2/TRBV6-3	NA	TGTGCCAGCACCACCCGGGGGGCCATCTACGAGCAGTACTTC	CASTTRGAIYEQYF